Listed below are T cell receptor beta chains from one sample, sequenced in a study of a mutant IDH1 vaccine in newly diagnosed glioma. The method was immunoSEQ multiplex PCR; TCRdb's version includes in-frame clones alone and lacks a portion of them. This sample has under 25,000 clones, with roughly 93% found just once. The sequences come from PBMCs, collected from a glioma patient treated with radiotherapy, temozolomide or both. Receptors were obtained from a man in his forties or fifties with glioma. Both conserved end residues are part of each CDR3. A D gene is named only where the DNA matches it firmly. For some rows the clone size is stated as once, few or many, or as a class when expanded; others skip it.

abundance	v_gene	j_gene	d_gene	CDR3nt	CDR3aa
NA	TRBV7-9	TRBJ1-1	TRBD1	TGTGCCAGCAGCCCCAGACAGGGACTTTCGACTGAAGCTTTCTTT	CASSPRQGLSTEAFF
NA	TRBV27	TRBJ1-1	NA	TGTGCCAGCATTGGCAGGGCTTACGTGAACACTGAAGCTTTCTTT	CASIGRAYVNTEAFF
NA	TRBV19	TRBJ1-2	NA	TGTGCCAGTAGTATAGTTTTACAAGGGTATGGCTACACCTTC	CASSIVLQGYGYTF
NA	TRBV12-5	TRBJ2-3	NA	TGTGCCTCCGTTTGGGGGAACACAGATACGCAGTATTTT	CASVWGNTDTQYF
NA	TRBV4-1	TRBJ2-5	TRBD2	TGCGCCAGCAGCCAAGGCATGACGGGAGGGCCGGGGGTAGAGACCCAGTACTTC	CASSQGMTGGPGVETQYF
NA	TRBV7-9	TRBJ2-3	TRBD2	TGTGCCAGCAGCTTAGGAGCGGGAGGAACAGATACGCAGTATTTT	CASSLGAGGTDTQYF
NA	TRBV28	TRBJ1-1	NA	TGTGCCAGCAAAGAGGAGGCGGGGTGGTCGAAGGAAGCTTTCTTT	CASKEEAGWSKEAFF
NA	TRBV5-1	TRBJ1-6	TRBD1	TGCGCCAGCAGCTCACAGGGGGCTGAATCACCCCTCCACTTT	CASSSQGAESPLHF
once	TRBV6-1	TRBJ2-6	NA	TGTGCCAGCAGTGAGCATGGGGCCAACGTCCTGACTTTC	CASSEHGANVLTF
NA	TRBV11-1	TRBJ2-1	NA	TGTGCCAGCAGCTTAGACTTAGGGTTGGGCAATGAGCAGTTCTTC	CASSLDLGLGNEQFF
NA	TRBV11-2	TRBJ1-5	NA	TGTGCCAGCAGCTTAGAACTGGGTAGCAATCAGCCCCAGCATTTT	CASSLELGSNQPQHF
NA	TRBV11-2	TRBJ1-6	NA	TGTGCCAGCAGCCCTACGACTTGGGGAGGTTCACCCCTCCACTTT	CASSPTTWGGSPLHF
NA	TRBV18	TRBJ2-1	NA	TGTGCCAGCTCACCACCGCAACGGGGTTACAATGAGCAGTTCTTC	CASSPPQRGYNEQFF
NA	TRBV6-5	TRBJ1-4	NA	TGTGCCAGCAGTTACCGGGGGTATAATGAAAAACTGTTTTTT	CASSYRGYNEKLFF
NA	TRBV7-2	TRBJ1-6	NA	TGTGCCAGCAGCTTGCACTCCACCTATAATTCACCCCTCCACTTT	CASSLHSTYNSPLHF
once	TRBV9	TRBJ1-5	TRBD1	TGTGCCAGCAGCCGGGACAGGGGGAATCAGCCCCAGCATTTT	CASSRDRGNQPQHF
NA	TRBV6-1	TRBJ2-5	NA	TGTGCCAGCAGCCGACTAAACCAGTACTTC	CASSRLNQYF
NA	TRBV30	TRBJ1-5	NA	TGTGCCTGGGGCAGGGGTTCAGGTCAGCCCCAGCATTTT	CAWGRGSGQPQHF
NA	TRBV5-6	TRBJ2-6	TRBD1	TGTGCCAGCAGCTTGAAGTTAGGGACAGGGGTTTCTGGGGCCAACGTCCTGACTTTC	CASSLKLGTGVSGANVLTF
NA	TRBV11-2	TRBJ1-5	NA	TGTGCCAGCAGCTTAGGATCCGGGGATCAGCCCCAGCATTTT	CASSLGSGDQPQHF
NA	TRBV19	TRBJ1-1	NA	TGTGCCAGTAATCCAACCCTTGGGGGGTTTCCTCAAGCTTTCTTT	CASNPTLGGFPQAFF
NA	TRBV20-1	TRBJ1-1	NA	TGCAGTGCTAGTTCCGACACTGAAGCTTTCTTT	CSASSDTEAFF
NA	TRBV6-1	TRBJ1-6	NA	TGTGCCAGCAGTGACAGGAGTTATAATTCACCCCTCCACTTT	CASSDRSYNSPLHF
NA	TRBV4-3	TRBJ2-7	NA	TGCGCCAGCAGCCAAGATTGGGGGCTAGCGGAGCAGTACTTC	CASSQDWGLAEQYF
NA	TRBV5-1	TRBJ2-3	TRBD2	TGCGCCAGCAGCCAGCGGGGCGGGGGGGCAGATACGCAGTATTTT	CASSQRGGGADTQYF
once	TRBV5-1	TRBJ2-7	TRBD2	TGCGCCAGCAGCTTTCGCGGGAGGGGTCCCTACGAGCAGTACTTC	CASSFRGRGPYEQYF
NA	TRBV11-1	TRBJ2-1	TRBD2	TGTGCCAGCAGCTTAGGGACCGGGACTAAGAATGAGCAGTTCTTC	CASSLGTGTKNEQFF
few	TRBV6-5	TRBJ1-3	NA	TGTGCCAGCAGGGGAAGAGGCTCTGGAAACACCATATATTTT	CASRGRGSGNTIYF
once	TRBV9	TRBJ1-2	NA	TGTGCCAGCAGCCCCAGGGGCAGTTATGGCTACACCTTC	CASSPRGSYGYTF
NA	TRBV30	TRBJ1-5	NA	TGTGCCTGGAAACTAGGGGATCAGCCCCAGCATTTT	CAWKLGDQPQHF
NA	TRBV7-6	TRBJ2-7	NA	TGTGCCAGCAGCCCCTACCAACGGGGGCAAGGCTACGAGCAGTACTTC	CASSPYQRGQGYEQYF
few	TRBV6-5	TRBJ2-7	NA	TGTGCCAGCAGGTCCCACAGCTACGAGCAGTACTTC	CASRSHSYEQYF
NA	TRBV6-1	TRBJ2-3	TRBD1	TGTGCCAGCAGTGACGGAAACAGGGGGCTCGGCACAGATACGCAGTATTTT	CASSDGNRGLGTDTQYF
NA	TRBV11-2	TRBJ2-7	NA	TGTGCCAGCAGACACTTAGGTGGTTCCTACGAGCAGTACTTC	CASRHLGGSYEQYF
NA	TRBV4-1	TRBJ2-4	TRBD2	TGCGCCAGCAGCCAAGGGGGGGGAACAGCCAAAAACATTCAGTACTTC	CASSQGGGTAKNIQYF
NA	TRBV7-9	TRBJ2-3	NA	TGTGCCAGCAGCTGGGGGGTAGCGGACGGCACAGATACGCAGTATTTT	CASSWGVADGTDTQYF
NA	TRBV2	TRBJ2-2	NA	TGTGCCAGCAGTCTGTCTACATCCACCGGGGAGCTGTTTTTT	CASSLSTSTGELFF
NA	TRBV19	TRBJ1-2	NA	TGTGCCAGTAGTACGGACGGTATCTATGGCTACACCTTC	CASSTDGIYGYTF
NA	TRBV4-2	TRBJ1-2	NA	TGTGCCAGCAGCCAGGACCACAGGGTCGGCTATGGCTACACCTTC	CASSQDHRVGYGYTF
NA	TRBV7-8	TRBJ2-5	NA	TGTGCCAGCAGCTTAGACGAGACAGACCAAGAGACCCAGTACTTC	CASSLDETDQETQYF
NA	TRBV10-1	TRBJ2-1	TRBD2	TGCGCCAGCAGCCAGACTAGCAGTTCCTACAATGAGCAGTTCTTC	CASSQTSSSYNEQFF
NA	TRBV13	TRBJ2-3	TRBD1	TGTGCCAGCAGTCCCGGGACAGGCACAGATACGCAGTATTTT	CASSPGTGTDTQYF
NA	TRBV4-1	TRBJ1-5	NA	TGCGCCAGCAGCCAAATAGCGGACGGTAGCAATCAGCCCCAGCATTTT	CASSQIADGSNQPQHF
NA	TRBV5-1	TRBJ2-5	TRBD1	TGCGCCAGCAGTTCGGACAGGGAGCCTCGAGGAACCCAGTACTTC	CASSSDREPRGTQYF
NA	TRBV7-8	TRBJ2-5	TRBD2	TGTGCCAGCAGCTTAGCACGTGGGGGGGTAGAGACCCAGTACTTC	CASSLARGGVETQYF
NA	TRBV5-1	TRBJ1-4	NA	TGCGCCAGCAGAGGAACGACGGCGCGGGAAAAACTGTTTTTT	CASRGTTAREKLFF
NA	TRBV7-2	TRBJ2-5	NA	TGTGCCAGCAGCTTAGTAACCCAATACCAAGAGACCCAGTACTTC	CASSLVTQYQETQYF
NA	TRBV7-9	TRBJ2-7	NA	TGTGCCAGCGAGTCTGAGGGTTTGTACGAGCAGTACTTC	CASESEGLYEQYF
NA	TRBV7-9	TRBJ2-3	NA	TGTGCCAGCGGTTTCACAGATACGCAGTATTTT	CASGFTDTQYF
once	TRBV6-5	TRBJ1-1	NA	TGTGCCGCGCGTGAGTCGGTGAACACTGAAGCTTTCTTT	CAARESVNTEAFF
NA	TRBV7-9	TRBJ2-7	TRBD1	TGTGCCAGCAGCAAGGGACAGGGGCACGAGCAGTACTTC	CASSKGQGHEQYF
NA	TRBV5-1	TRBJ1-1	NA	TGCGCCAGCAGCTTCGGGGGGCGAGACACTGAAGCTTTCTTT	CASSFGGRDTEAFF
NA	TRBV11-2	TRBJ2-3	NA	TGTGCCAGCAGCCCCTTAGCCGGTTCTAGCACAGATACGCAGTATTTT	CASSPLAGSSTDTQYF
NA	TRBV2	TRBJ2-7	NA	TGTGCCAGCAGCTTACCCTACGAGCAGTACTTC	CASSLPYEQYF
NA	TRBV18	TRBJ2-7	NA	TGTGCCAGCTCACCCGGGACATCAGGCTACGAGCAGTACTTC	CASSPGTSGYEQYF
NA	TRBV5-1	TRBJ1-1	NA	TGCGCCAGCAGCCCCGGGACGTTTGAAGCTTTCTTT	CASSPGTFEAFF
NA	TRBV2	TRBJ2-2	TRBD2	TGTGCCAGCAGAGGACTAGCAGGGGCCGGGGAGCTGTTTTTT	CASRGLAGAGELFF